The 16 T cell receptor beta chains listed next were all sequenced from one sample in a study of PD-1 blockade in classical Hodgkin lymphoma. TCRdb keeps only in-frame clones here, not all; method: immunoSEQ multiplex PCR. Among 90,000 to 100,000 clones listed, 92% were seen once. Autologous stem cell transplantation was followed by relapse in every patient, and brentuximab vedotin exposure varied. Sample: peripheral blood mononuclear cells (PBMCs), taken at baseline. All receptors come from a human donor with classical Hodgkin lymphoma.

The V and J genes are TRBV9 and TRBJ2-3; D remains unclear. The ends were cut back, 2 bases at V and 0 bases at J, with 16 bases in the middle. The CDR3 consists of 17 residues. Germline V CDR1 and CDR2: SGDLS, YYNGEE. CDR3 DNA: TGTGCCAGCAGCGTCGGGCCGAGAATTTCTAGCACAGATACGCAGTATTTT. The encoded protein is CASSVGPRISSTDTQYF. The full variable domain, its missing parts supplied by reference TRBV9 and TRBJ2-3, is DSGVTQTPKHLITATGQRVTLRCSPRSGDLSVYWYQQSLDQGLQFLIQYYNGEERAKGNILERFSAQQFPDLHSELNLSSLELGDSALYFCASSVGPRISSTDTQYFGPGTRLTVL.

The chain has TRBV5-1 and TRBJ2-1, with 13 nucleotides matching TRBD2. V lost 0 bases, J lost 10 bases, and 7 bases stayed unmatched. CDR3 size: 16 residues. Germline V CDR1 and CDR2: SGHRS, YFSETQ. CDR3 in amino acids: CASSLGTSGSLVEQFF. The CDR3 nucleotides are TGCGCCAGCAGCTTGGGGACTAGCGGGAGTCTGGTGGAGCAGTTCTTC.

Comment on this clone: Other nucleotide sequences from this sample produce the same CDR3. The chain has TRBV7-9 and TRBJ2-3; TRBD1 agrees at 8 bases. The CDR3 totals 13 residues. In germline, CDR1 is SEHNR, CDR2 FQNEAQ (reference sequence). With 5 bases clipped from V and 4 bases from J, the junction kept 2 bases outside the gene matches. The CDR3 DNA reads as TGTGCCAGCAGCCCCAGGGGGCCAGATACGCAGTATTTT. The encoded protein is CASSPRGPDTQYF. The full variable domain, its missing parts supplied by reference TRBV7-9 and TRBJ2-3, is DTGVSQNPRHKITKRGQNVTFRCDPISEHNRLYWYRQTLGQGPEFLTYFQNEAQLEKSRLLSDRFSAERPKGSFSTLEIQRTEQGDSAMYLCASSPRGPDTQYFGPGTRLTVL.

The CDR3 DNA is TGTGCCAGCAGTTTGAGCCCCGGTTTCTCTGGAAACACCATATATTTT. Encoded protein: CASSLSPGFSGNTIYF. The rearrangement links TRBV27 to TRBJ1-3; D is unresolved. Between the trimmed V and J ends, which lost 3 bases and 0 bases, there was a span of 12 bases. Germline loops: CDR1 MNHEY, CDR2 SMNVEV (reference sequence). This CDR3 spans 16 amino acids.

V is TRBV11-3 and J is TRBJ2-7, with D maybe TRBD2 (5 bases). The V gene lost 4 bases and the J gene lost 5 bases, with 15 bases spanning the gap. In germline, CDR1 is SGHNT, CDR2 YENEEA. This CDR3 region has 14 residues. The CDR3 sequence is CASSSGLGDHEQYF. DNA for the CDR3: TGTGCCAGCAGCTCGGGCCTGGGAGACCACGAGCAGTACTTC.

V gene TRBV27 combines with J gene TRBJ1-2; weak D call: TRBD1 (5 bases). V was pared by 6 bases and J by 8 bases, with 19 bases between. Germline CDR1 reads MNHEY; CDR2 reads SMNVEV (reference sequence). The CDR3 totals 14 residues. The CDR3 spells CASSLWGREIGYTF. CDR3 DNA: TGTGCCAGCAGCCTCTGGGGCAGGGAAATCGGCTACACCTTC.

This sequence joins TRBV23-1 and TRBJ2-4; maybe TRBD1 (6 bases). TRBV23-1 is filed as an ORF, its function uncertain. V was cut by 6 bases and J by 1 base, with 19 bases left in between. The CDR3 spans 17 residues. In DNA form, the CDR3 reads TGCGCCAGCAGCCCCCAGCCAACAAGGGGGGCCAAAAACATTCAGTACTTC. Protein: CASSPQPTRGAKNIQYF.

The CDR3 spells CASSYSPSGTDTQYF. The CDR3 DNA reads TGTGCCAGCAGTTACTCGCCTAGCGGCACAGATACGCAGTATTTT. This rearrangement joins TRBV6-5 to TRBJ2-3; D is perhaps TRBD2 (6 bases). CDR3 length: 15 amino acids. Trimming left V 0 bases short and J 1 base short, with 8 bases between. The germline CDR1 and CDR2 sequences are MNHEY and SVGAGI.

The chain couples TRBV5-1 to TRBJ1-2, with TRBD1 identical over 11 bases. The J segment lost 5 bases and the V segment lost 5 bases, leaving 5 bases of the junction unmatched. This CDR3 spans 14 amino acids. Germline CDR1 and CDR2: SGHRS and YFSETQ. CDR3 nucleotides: TGCGCCAGCAGGTGGGACAGGGGGTCTTATGGCTACACCTTC. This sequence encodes CASRWDRGSYGYTF.

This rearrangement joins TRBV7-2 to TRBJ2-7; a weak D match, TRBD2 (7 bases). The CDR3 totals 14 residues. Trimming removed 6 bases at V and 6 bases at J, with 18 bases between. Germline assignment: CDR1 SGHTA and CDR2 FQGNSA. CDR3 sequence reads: CASSNGQPGGEQYF. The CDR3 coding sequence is TGTGCCAGCAGTAATGGACAGCCGGGAGGCGAGCAGTACTTC.

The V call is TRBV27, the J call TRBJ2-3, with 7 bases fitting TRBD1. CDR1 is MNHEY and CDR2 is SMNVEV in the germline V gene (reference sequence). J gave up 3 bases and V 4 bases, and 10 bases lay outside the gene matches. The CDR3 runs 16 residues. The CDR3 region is CASSSYRGRGTDTQYF. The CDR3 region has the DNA TGTGCCAGCAGTTCGTACAGGGGTAGGGGAACAGATACGCAGTATTTT.

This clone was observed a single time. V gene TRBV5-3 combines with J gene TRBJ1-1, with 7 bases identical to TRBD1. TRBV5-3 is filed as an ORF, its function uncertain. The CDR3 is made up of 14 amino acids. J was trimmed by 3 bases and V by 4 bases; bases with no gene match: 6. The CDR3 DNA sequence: TGTGCCAGAAGCATACAGGGGAGGGACACTGAAGCTTTCTTT. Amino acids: CARSIQGRDTEAFF.

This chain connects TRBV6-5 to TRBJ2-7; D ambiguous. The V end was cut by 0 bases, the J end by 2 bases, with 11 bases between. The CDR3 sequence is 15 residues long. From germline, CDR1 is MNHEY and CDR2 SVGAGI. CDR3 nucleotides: TGTGCCAGCAGTTACTCAACGGTCCTTCCCTACGAGCAGTACTTC. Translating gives CASSYSTVLPYEQYF.

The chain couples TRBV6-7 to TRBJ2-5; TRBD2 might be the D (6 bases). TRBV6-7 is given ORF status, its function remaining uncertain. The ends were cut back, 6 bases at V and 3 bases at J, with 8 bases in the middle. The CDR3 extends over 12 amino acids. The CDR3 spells CASSRGEETQYF. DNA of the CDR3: TGTGCCAGCAGCCGCGGGGAAGAGACCCAGTACTTC.

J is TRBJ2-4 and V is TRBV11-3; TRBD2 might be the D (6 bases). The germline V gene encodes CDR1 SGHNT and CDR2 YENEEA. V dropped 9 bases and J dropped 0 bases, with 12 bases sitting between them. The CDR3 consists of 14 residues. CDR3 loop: CARGGGLAKNIQYF. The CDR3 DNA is TGTGCCAGAGGAGGAGGGCTAGCCAAAAACATTCAGTACTTC.

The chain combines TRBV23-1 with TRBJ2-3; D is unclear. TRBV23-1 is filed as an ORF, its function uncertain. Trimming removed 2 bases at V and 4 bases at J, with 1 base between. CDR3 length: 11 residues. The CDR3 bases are TGCGCCAGCAGTCAAGCAGATACGCAGTATTTT. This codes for CASSQADTQYF.